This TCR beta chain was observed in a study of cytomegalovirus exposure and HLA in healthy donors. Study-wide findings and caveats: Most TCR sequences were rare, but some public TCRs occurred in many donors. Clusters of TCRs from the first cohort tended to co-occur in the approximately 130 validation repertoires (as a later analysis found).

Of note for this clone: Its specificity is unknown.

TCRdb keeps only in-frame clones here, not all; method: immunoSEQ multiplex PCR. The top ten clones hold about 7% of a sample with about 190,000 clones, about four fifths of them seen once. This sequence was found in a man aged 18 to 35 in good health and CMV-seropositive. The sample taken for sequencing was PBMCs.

CDR3 amino acids: CAWGSKIIQGRIGEAFF. CDR3 bases: TGTGCCTGGGGCTCCAAAATAATACAGGGGCGGATCGGTGAAGCTTTCTTT. The V and J genes are TRBV30 and TRBJ1-1; 7 bases line up with TRBD1. CDR3 length equals 17 residues. Trimming took 5 bases from V and 7 from J; bases not matched to a gene: 22. Germline lookup yields CDR1 GTSNPN and CDR2 SVGIG (reference sequence).